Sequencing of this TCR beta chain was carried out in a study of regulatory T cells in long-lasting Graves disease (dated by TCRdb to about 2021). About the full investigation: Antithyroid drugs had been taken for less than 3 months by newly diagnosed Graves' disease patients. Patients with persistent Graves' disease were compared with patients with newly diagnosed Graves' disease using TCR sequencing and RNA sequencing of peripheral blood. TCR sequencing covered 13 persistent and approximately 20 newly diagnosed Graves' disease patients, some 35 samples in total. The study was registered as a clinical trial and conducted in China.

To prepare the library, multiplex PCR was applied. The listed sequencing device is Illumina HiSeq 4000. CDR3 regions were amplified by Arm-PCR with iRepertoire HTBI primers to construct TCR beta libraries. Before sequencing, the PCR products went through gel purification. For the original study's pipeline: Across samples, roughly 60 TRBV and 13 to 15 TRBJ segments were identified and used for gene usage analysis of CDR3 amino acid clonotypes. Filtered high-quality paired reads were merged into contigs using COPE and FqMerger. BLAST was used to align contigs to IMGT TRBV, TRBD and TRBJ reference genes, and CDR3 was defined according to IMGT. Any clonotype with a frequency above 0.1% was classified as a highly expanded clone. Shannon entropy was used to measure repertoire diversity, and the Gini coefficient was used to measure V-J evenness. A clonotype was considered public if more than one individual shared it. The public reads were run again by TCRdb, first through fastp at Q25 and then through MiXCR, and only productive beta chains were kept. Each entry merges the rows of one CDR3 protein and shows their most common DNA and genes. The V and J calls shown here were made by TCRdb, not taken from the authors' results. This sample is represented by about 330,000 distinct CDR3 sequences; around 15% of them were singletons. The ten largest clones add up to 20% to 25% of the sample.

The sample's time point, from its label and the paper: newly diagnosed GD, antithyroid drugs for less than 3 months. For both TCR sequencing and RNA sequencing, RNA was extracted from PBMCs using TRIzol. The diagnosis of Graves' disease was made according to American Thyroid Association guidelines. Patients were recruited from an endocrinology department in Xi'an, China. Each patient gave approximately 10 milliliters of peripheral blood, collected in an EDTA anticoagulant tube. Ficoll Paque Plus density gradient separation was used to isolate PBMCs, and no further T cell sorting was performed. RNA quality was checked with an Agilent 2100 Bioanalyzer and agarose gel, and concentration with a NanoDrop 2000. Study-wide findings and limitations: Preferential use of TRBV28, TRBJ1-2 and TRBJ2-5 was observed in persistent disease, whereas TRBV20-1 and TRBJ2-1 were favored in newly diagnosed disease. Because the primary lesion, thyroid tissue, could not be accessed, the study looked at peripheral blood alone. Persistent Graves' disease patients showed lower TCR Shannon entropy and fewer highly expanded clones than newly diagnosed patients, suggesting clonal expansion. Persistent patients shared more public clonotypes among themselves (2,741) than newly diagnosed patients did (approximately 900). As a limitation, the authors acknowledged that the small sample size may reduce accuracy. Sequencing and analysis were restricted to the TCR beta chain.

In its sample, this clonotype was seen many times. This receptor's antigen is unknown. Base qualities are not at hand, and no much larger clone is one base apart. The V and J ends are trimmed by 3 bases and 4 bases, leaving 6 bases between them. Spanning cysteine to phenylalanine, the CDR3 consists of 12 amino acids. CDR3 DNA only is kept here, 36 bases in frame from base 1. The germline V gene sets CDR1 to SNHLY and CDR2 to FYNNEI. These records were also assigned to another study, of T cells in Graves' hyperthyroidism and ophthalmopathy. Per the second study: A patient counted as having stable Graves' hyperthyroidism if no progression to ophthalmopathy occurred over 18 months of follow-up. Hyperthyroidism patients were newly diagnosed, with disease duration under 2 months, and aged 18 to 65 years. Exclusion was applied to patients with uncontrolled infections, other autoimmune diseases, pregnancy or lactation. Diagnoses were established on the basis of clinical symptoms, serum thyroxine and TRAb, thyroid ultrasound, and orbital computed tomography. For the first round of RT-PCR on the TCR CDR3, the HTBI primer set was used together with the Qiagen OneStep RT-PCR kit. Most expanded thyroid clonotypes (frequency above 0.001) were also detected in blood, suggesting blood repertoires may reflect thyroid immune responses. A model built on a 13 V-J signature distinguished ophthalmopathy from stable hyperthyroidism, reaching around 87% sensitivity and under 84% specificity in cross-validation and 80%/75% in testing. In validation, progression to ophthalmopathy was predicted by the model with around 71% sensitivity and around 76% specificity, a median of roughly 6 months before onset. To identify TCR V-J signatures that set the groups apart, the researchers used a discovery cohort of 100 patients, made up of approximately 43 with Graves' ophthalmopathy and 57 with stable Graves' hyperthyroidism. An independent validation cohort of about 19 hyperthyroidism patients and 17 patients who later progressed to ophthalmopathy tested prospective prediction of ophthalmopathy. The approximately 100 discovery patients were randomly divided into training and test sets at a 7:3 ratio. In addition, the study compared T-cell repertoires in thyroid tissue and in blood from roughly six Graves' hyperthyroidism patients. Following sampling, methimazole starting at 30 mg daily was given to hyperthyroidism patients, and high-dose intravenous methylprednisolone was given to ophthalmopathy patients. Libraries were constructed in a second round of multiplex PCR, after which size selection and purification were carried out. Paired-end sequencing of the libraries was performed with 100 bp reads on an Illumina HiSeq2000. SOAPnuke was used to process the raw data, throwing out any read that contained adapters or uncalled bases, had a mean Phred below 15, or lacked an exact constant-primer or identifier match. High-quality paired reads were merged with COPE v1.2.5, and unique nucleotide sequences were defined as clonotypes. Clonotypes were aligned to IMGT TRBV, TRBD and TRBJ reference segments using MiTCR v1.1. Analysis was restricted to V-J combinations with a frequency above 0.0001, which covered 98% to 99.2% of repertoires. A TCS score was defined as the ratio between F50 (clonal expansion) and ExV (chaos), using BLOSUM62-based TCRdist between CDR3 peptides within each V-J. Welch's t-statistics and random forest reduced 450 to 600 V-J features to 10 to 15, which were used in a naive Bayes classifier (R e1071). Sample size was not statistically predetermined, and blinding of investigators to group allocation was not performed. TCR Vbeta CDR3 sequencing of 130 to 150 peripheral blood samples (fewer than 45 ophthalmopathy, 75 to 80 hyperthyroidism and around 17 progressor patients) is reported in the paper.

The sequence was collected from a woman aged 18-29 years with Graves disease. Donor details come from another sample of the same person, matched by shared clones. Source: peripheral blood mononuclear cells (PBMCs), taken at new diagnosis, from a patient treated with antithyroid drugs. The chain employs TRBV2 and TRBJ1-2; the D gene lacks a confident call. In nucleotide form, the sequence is TGTGCCAGCAGTGAGGGCCGCTATGGCTACACCTTC. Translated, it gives CASSEGRYGYTF.